This TCR beta chain was recorded in a study of blood T cell repertoires in COVID-19. Study as a whole: Nucleic acid was either cDNA or gDNA, and it came from T cells, B-cell-depleted T cells, or PBMCs.

CDR1 is SGHRS, CDR2 YFSETQ, per germline. The V end was cut by 4 bases, the J end by 1 base, with 11 bases between. CDR3 size: 14 residues. The data were produced by immunoSEQ multiplex PCR, yet TCRdb's version contains in-frame clones alone and is incomplete. The sample comprises about 250,000 clones, 70% to 90% of which are singletons, and about 3% rests with the top ten. What was sequenced was peripheral blood. The clonotype was recovered from a man aged 18 to 30 with active or convalescent COVID-19. The rearrangement joins TRBV5-1 to TRBJ1-1; D perhaps matches TRBD1 (6 bases). For the CDR3, the DNA is TGCGCCAGCAGCCTTGGACAGTCGAACACTGAAGCTTTCTTT. It yields the protein CASSLGQSNTEAFF. The whole variable domain, filled in from reference TRBV5-1 and TRBJ1-1, reads KAGVTQTPRYLIKTRGQQVTLSCSPISGHRSVSWYQQTPGQGLQFLFEYFSETQRNKGNFPGRFSGRQFSNSRSEMNVSTLELGDSALYLCASSLGQSNTEAFFGQGTRLTVV.